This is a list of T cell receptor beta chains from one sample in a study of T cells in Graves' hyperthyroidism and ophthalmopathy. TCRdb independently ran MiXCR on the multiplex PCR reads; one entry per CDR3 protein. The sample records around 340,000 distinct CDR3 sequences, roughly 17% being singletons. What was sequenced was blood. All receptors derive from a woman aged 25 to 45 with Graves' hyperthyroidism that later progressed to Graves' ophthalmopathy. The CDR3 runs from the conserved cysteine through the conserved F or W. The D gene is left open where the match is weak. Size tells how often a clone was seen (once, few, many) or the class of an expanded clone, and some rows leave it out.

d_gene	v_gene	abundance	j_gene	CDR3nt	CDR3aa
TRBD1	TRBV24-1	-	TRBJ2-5	TGTGCCACCAGTGACCCTGGGACAGGGGGGGTCAGGGAGACCCAGTACTTC	CATSDPGTGGVRETQYF
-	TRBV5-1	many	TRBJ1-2	TGCGCCAGCAGCTTGGATTCAGCGATTAACTATGGCTACACCTTC	CASSLDSAINYGYTF
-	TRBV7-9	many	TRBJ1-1	TGTGCCAGCAGCTTAGCGGACAGTGAAGCTTTCTTT	CASSLADSEAFF
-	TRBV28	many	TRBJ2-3	TGTGCCAGCAGACTGGCTGGGACTTACACAGATACGCAGTATTTT	CASRLAGTYTDTQYF
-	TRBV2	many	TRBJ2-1	TGTGCCAGCGGCGGACAGGAGCAGTTCTTC	CASGGQEQFF
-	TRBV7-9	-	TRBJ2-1	TGTGCCAGCAGCTTAGCTGAAGGTGAGCAGTTCTTC	CASSLAEGEQFF
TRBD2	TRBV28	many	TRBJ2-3	TGTGCCAGCAGTTTCCGCCGCGGCGGGAGGAATCGTGGCCCAGATACGCAGTATTTT	CASSFRRGGRNRGPDTQYF
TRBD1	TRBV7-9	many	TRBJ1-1	TGTGCCAGCAGCAAGGGGGCGAAGAACACTGAAGCTTTCTTT	CASSKGAKNTEAFF
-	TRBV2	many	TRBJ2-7	TGTGCCAGCAGGCACCGGGAAGTCTACGAGCAGTACTTC	CASRHREVYEQYF
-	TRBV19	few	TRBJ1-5	TGTGCCAGTAGTATATCAGGATATAGCAATCAGCCCCAGCATTTT	CASSISGYSNQPQHF
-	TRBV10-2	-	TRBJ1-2	TGCGCCAGCAGTGGTCTTGGGGGGGAAAACTATGGCTACACCTTC	CASSGLGGENYGYTF
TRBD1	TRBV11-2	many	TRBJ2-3	TGTGCCAGCAGCTTAGATTTTTGGGGGACAGGGGTGGGTAGCACAGATACGCAGTATTTT	CASSLDFWGTGVGSTDTQYF
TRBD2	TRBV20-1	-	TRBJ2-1	TGCAGTGCTACCAACCTATACCGGGACACAGGCTCGGCCTACTCAGGACTAGCCGGTGAGCAGTTCTTC	CSATNLYRDTGSAYSGLAGEQFF
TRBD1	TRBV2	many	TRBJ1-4	TGTGCCAGCACACAGGGGGGGCCAACTAATGAAAAACTGTTTTTT	CASTQGGPTNEKLFF
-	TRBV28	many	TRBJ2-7	TGTGCCAGCAGTATAGGGAGAGGGTATGACGAGCAGTACTTC	CASSIGRGYDEQYF
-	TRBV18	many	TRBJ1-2	TGTGCCAGCTCACCAGGGGGCTTAGGCTATGGCTACACCTTC	CASSPGGLGYGYTF
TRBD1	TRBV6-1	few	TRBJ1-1	TGTGCCAGCAGTGGGGGACAGGCGAACACTGAAGCTTTCTTT	CASSGGQANTEAFF
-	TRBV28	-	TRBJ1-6	TGTGCCAGCAGCCCCCCTAGCCGGCTCAGCTCCTATAATTCACCCCTCCACTTT	CASSPPSRLSSYNSPLHF
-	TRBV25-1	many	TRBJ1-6	TGTGCCAGCAGTGCTCCTGGTCAGGCCTCACCCCTCCACTTT	CASSAPGQASPLHF
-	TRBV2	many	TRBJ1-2	TGTGCCAGTCACGAACGGGAAAACTATGGCTACACCTTC	CASHERENYGYTF
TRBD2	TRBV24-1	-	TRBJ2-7	TGTGCCACCAGTGATCCGGGACTAGCAGGGGAGCAGTACTTC	CATSDPGLAGEQYF
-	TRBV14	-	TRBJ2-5	TGTGCCAGCAGTGACGGACGGGCCCAAGGGACCCAGTACTTC	CASSDGRAQGTQYF
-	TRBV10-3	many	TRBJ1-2	TGTGCCACCACAGGAAACGGGTTAAACTATGGCTACACCTTC	CATTGNGLNYGYTF
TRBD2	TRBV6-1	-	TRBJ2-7	TGTGCCAGCAGTGAAACTTCAGCGGGATTCTACGAGCAGTACTTC	CASSETSAGFYEQYF
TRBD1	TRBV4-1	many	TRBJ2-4	TGCGCCAGCAGCCAAGTAGGACAGGGAGCCAAAAACATTCAGTACTTC	CASSQVGQGAKNIQYF
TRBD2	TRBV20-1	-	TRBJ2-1	TGCAGTGCTATGCACAGCGGGAGGAACGACGGTGAGCAGTTCTTC	CSAMHSGRNDGEQFF
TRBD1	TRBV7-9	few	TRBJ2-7	TGTGCCAGCAGTGGTGAGGGGGCGGCTTACTACGAGCAGTACTTC	CASSGEGAAYYEQYF
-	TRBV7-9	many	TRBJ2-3	TGTGCCAGCAGCTCCATCTTCATCAGTGGAGGGGGCAATACGCAGTATTTT	CASSSIFISGGGNTQYF
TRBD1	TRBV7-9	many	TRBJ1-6	TGTGCCAGCAGCTTGGGGACAGTTTCTTCACCCCTCCACTTT	CASSLGTVSSPLHF
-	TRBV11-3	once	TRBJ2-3	TGTGCCAGCAGCCAAGAGAGTGGCGGGCCCTCGCTAGATACGCAGTATTTT	CASSQESGGPSLDTQYF
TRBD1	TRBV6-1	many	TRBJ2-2	TGTGCCACAGTTTGGGGAAAGGACAGGGGGGAGCTGTTTTTT	CATVWGKDRGELFF
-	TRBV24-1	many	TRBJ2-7	TGTGCCACCAGTGGGGGGCAGGGAGACTCCTACGAGCAGTACTTC	CATSGGQGDSYEQYF
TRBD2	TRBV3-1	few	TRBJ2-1	TGTGCCAGCAGCCAAGAGTCGGATATACTAGCGCCCTCCTACAATGAGCAGTTCTTC	CASSQESDILAPSYNEQFF
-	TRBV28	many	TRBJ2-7	TGTGCCAGCAGTTCCGGGTCACTCTACGAGCAGTACTTC	CASSSGSLYEQYF
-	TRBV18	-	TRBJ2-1	TGTGCCAGCTCACCAAAGAACCCCATGAGGAGCTCCTACAATGAGCAGTTCTTC	CASSPKNPMRSSYNEQFF
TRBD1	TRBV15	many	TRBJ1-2	TGTGCCACCAGCGCGACAGGGTTATTAAACTATGGCTACACCTTC	CATSATGLLNYGYTF
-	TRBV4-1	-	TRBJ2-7	TGCGCCAGCAGCCAAGAACCGGAGTCCTACGAGCAGTACTTC	CASSQEPESYEQYF
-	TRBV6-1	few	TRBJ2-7	TGTGCCAGCACAGATACTAGCAACTACGAGCAGTACTTC	CASTDTSNYEQYF
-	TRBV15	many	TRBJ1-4	TGTGCCACCAGCCCAGGCGGATATCAGGAAAAACTGTTTTTT	CATSPGGYQEKLFF
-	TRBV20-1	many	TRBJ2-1	TGCAGTGCTAGCCTCGACAGCAATGAGCAGTTCTTC	CSASLDSNEQFF
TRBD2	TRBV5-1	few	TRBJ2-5	TGCGCCAGCAGCCCCGGGGCCGGACTAGCGGACGGGACCCAGTACTTC	CASSPGAGLADGTQYF
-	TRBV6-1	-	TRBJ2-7	TGTGCCAGCAGTGATCCAGGGGTGAGAGACGAGCAGTACTTC	CASSDPGVRDEQYF
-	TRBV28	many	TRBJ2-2	TGTGCCAGCAGTATGACAGGAGCCACCGGGGAGCTGTTTTTT	CASSMTGATGELFF
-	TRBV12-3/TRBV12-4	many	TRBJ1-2	TGTGCCAGCAGTTTCTTTCCCTATGGCTACACCTTC	CASSFFPYGYTF
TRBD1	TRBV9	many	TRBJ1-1	TGTGCCAGCAGCGTGGGGACAGCGAACACTGAAGCTTTCTTT	CASSVGTANTEAFF
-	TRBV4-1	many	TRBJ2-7	TGCGCCAGCAGCCAGCACATCGGGGGACGCTCCTACGAGCAGTACTTC	CASSQHIGGRSYEQYF